One and the same sample provided the 22 T cell receptor beta chains below, sequenced in a study of control samples from healthy donors and cancer patients. Repertoires were generated with immunoSEQ multiplex PCR, while TCRdb's copy carries only in-frame clones and drops some. The sample has over 150,000 clones; around 95% are singletons. Sequencing was performed on blood. The receptors were sampled from a man in his forties in good health.

The chain has TRBV2 and TRBJ2-2; 9 bases line up with TRBD1. Germline CDR1 is SNHLY and CDR2 is FYNNEI. V was pared by 2 bases and J by 5 bases, with 3 bases of the junction left unmatched. The CDR3 spans 15 residues. CDR3 nucleotide sequence: TGTGCCAGCAGTGAAACAGGGGGCCGGACCGGGGAGCTGTTTTTT. Translating gives CASSETGGRTGELFF.

Only one count was recorded for this clone. The chain links TRBV29-1 to TRBJ2-1; 10 bases agree with TRBD2. V shed 0 bases and J 9 bases; nucleotides not matched to a gene: 2. Germline lookup yields CDR1 SQVTM and CDR2 ANQGSEA. The CDR3 has 13 residues. CDR3: CSVEELAGAEQFF. The CDR3 region has the DNA TGCAGCGTTGAAGAGCTAGCGGGGGCTGAGCAGTTCTTC.

The gene calls are TRBV9 and TRBJ2-3; no firm D call. Trimming removed 2 bases from V and 0 bases from J, with 7 bases in between. This CDR3 comprises 14 residues. In germline, CDR1 is SGDLS, CDR2 YYNGEE. The CDR3 DNA reads as TGTGCCAGCAGCGTCGACGGCAGCACAGATACGCAGTATTTT. Translation: CASSVDGSTDTQYF.

J is TRBJ2-7 and V is TRBV2; D may correspond to TRBD1 or TRBD2 (5 bases each). The V gene lost 2 bases and the J gene lost 2 bases, with 13 bases spanning the gap. This CDR3 has 15 amino acids. Germline V gene sequence: CDR1 SNHLY, CDR2 FYNNEI. In DNA, the CDR3 is TGTGCCAGCAGTGAAAGAGGGACCCTACCCTACGAGCAGTACTTC. It translates to CASSERGTLPYEQYF. The variable domain in full, completed from reference TRBV2 and TRBJ2-7, reads EPEVTQTPSHQVTQMGQEVILRCVPISNHLYFYWYRQILGQKVEFLVSFYNNEISEKSEIFDDQFSVERPDGSNFTLKIRSTKLEDSAMYFCASSERGTLPYEQYFGPGTRLTVT.

In this sample, this clone turned up once. V gene TRBV24-1 combines with J gene TRBJ2-7, with D possibly being TRBD1 (5 bases). Germline V CDR1 and CDR2: KGHDR, SFDVKD. V lost 6 bases and J lost 4, with 6 bases in between. CDR3 length: 11 residues. CDR3: CATSQGYEQYF. CDR3 nucleotides: TGTGCCACCAGTCAGGGTTACGAGCAGTACTTC.

This rearrangement joins TRBV5-1 to TRBJ1-6; no clear D gene. CDR1 is SGHRS and CDR2 is YFSETQ in the germline V gene. The CDR3 consists of 15 residues. Trimming shortened V by 0 bases and J by 14 bases, and 18 bases separated the two germline ends. CDR3 amino acids: CASSLEQQIIQSLHF. CDR3 DNA: TGCGCCAGCAGCTTGGAACAGCAGATAATTCAGTCCCTCCACTTT.

This chain links TRBV19 with TRBJ1-4, with D possibly TRBD1 on 6 matching bases. Germline V CDR1 and CDR2: LNHDA, SQIVND (reference sequence). Trimming removed 7 bases from V and 2 bases from J, with 17 bases in between. The CDR3 totals 16 residues. This chain's CDR3 is CASTPGGGATNEKLFF. The CDR3 bases are TGTGCCAGTACCCCGGGAGGGGGGGCGACTAATGAAAAACTGTTTTTT.

The V gene is TRBV19, the J gene TRBJ1-1, with TRBD1 matching 7 bases. Germline V gene lookup returns CDR1 LNHDA and CDR2 SQIVND (reference sequence). The CDR3 runs to 14 residues. V lost 5 bases to trimming and J lost 0 bases; unmatched junction nucleotides: 3. This CDR3 reads CASSVGTVNTEAFF. The CDR3 DNA is TGTGCCAGTAGTGTGGGGACAGTGAACACTGAAGCTTTCTTT.

This clone was found once. The chain uses TRBV10-3 and TRBJ2-7; D tentatively fits TRBD1 or TRBD2 (5 bases each). Germline assignment: CDR1 ENHRY and CDR2 SYGVKD. V lost 2 bases and J 9 bases, leaving 11 bases between the germline ends. The CDR3 extends over 12 amino acids. The CDR3 DNA reads as TGTGCCATCAGTGAGGGCCCGAGGGGGCAGTACTTC. Protein sequence: CAISEGPRGQYF.

The CDR3 region has the DNA TGTGCCAGCAGCAATGGGAAAACCTCCTACGAGCAGTACTTC. This codes for CASSNGKTSYEQYF. This chain uses TRBV21-1 with TRBJ2-7. TRBV21-1 is marked as a pseudogene. This CDR3 has 14 residues.

The V gene is TRBV3-1 (or the pseudogene TRBV3-2), the J gene TRBJ1-5; D is unclear. Deletions cut 1 base from V and 6 bases from J, with 13 bases between. Germline assignment: CDR1 LGHDT and CDR2 YNNKEL (reference sequence). The CDR3 runs to 15 residues. CDR3 DNA sequence: TGTGCCAGCAGCCAAGGTCGGGCCTCCGTTCAGCCCCAGCATTTT. Protein sequence: CASSQGRASVQPQHF.

The chain carries TRBV19 and TRBJ1-1, with TRBD1 as a possible D gene (5 bases). Trimming took 7 bases from V and 3 from J, leaving 15 bases between them. Germline-derived CDR1 and CDR2 are LNHDA and SQIVND (reference sequence). This CDR3 contains 14 residues. The chain's CDR3 is CASIVRGPYTEAFF. The DNA of the CDR3 is TGTGCCAGTATAGTAAGGGGTCCTTACACTGAAGCTTTCTTT.

CDR3: CASSRVRGQGNQPQHF. The CDR3, as DNA: TGTGCCAGTAGTCGGGTTCGGGGACAGGGCAATCAGCCCCAGCATTTT. The rearrangement links TRBV19 to TRBJ1-5; 8 nucleotides align to TRBD1. CDR1 is LNHDA and CDR2 is SQIVND in the germline V gene (reference sequence). The length of the CDR3 is 16 residues. Unmatched junction bases numbered 8, after V lost 5 bases and J lost 2 bases.

The chain is built from TRBV10-1 and TRBJ1-1; D call uncertain. Looked up from germline, CDR1 is WNHNN and CDR2 is SYGVQD (reference sequence). V lost 2 bases to trimming and J lost 0 bases, with 4 bases between them. The CDR3 has 13 amino acids. This CDR3 reads CASSEGLNTEAFF. CDR3 bases: TGCGCCAGCAGTGAGGGGCTGAACACTGAAGCTTTCTTT.

The V and J genes are TRBV5-4 and TRBJ1-2; D remains ambiguous. From germline, CDR1 is SGHNT and CDR2 YYREEE (reference sequence). V lost 0 bases and J lost 2, with 8 bases in between. The CDR3 is made up of 14 amino acids. CDR3: CASSLEVGNYGYTF. Written as DNA, the CDR3 is TGTGCCAGCAGCTTGGAAGTCGGAAACTATGGCTACACCTTC.

The rearrangement joins TRBV19 to TRBJ1-5, with D possibly TRBD1 on 6 matching bases. The length of the CDR3 is 17 residues. V lost 1 base and J lost 0, with 13 bases in between. CDR1 is LNHDA and CDR2 is SQIVND in the germline V gene (reference sequence). This CDR3 reads CASSIGGGGYSNQPQHF. The CDR3 nucleotides are TGTGCCAGTAGTATAGGAGGGGGGGGGTATAGCAATCAGCCCCAGCATTTT.

The chain combines TRBV6-2 or TRBV6-3 with TRBJ2-1, with D uncertain. Germline CDR1 MNHEY, CDR2 SVGEGT. The V and J ends lost 2 bases and 6 bases respectively, with 11 bases between them. This CDR3 has 14 residues. CDR3 protein: CASSYEGRSNEQFF. In DNA form, the CDR3 reads TGTGCCAGCAGTTACGAAGGTCGCAGCAATGAGCAGTTCTTC.

The chain recombines TRBV3-1 (or the pseudogene TRBV3-2) with TRBJ2-3; 8 bases are a match to TRBD2. Germline CDR1 and CDR2: LGHDT and YNNKEL (reference sequence). The trim removed 0 bases at V and 4 bases at J, leaving 6 bases unmatched. The length of the CDR3 is 16 residues. For the CDR3, the DNA is TGTGCCAGCAGCCAAGAACCGGCGGGGGGCGCAGATACGCAGTATTTT. Amino acid sequence: CASSQEPAGGADTQYF.

The sample holds one count of this clone. The chain couples TRBV19 to TRBJ1-5; maybe TRBD1 (6 bases). The length of the CDR3 is 15 residues. V lost 3 bases and J lost 5, with 14 bases in between. CDR1 LNHDA and CDR2 SQIVND come from the germline V gene (reference sequence). As DNA, the CDR3 is TGTGCCAGTAGTATGGGGGGGCTGGTGCATCAGCCCCAGCATTTT. This sequence encodes CASSMGGLVHQPQHF.

The V gene is TRBV27, the J gene TRBJ1-1, with D possibly TRBD1 on 6 matching bases. CDR1 MNHEY and CDR2 SMNVEV come from the germline V gene (reference sequence). The CDR3 is 11 amino acids. The ends were cut back, 8 bases at V and 10 bases at J, with 14 bases in the middle. CDR3 DNA: TGTGCCAGCTCCTTCGGGGGGCTAGCTTTCTTT. Translating gives CASSFGGLAFF.

The chain carries TRBV3-1 (or the pseudogene TRBV3-2) and TRBJ2-2; D call uncertain. Germline CDR1 is LGHDT and CDR2 is YNNKEL (reference sequence). V was pared by 3 bases and J by 1 base, with 12 bases between. The CDR3 is 16 amino acids. The CDR3 is CASSQRGAVNTGELFF. The CDR3 nucleotides are TGTGCCAGCAGCCAGCGAGGCGCGGTGAACACCGGGGAGCTGTTTTTT.

The rearrangement joins TRBV4-2 to TRBJ2-1, with 7 nucleotides matching TRBD2. The CDR3 sequence is 14 residues long. Trimming at V came to 3 bases and at J to 6 bases, leaving 5 bases not matched to a gene. Germline loops: CDR1 LGHNA, CDR2 YNFKEQ. The CDR3 DNA reads TGTGCCAGCAGCCACCTGACTAGCCCCAATGAGCAGTTCTTC. It is translated as CASSHLTSPNEQFF.